The T cell receptor beta chain under discussion was sequenced for a study of blood T cells in healthy people across ages. About the research overall: Template-switching capture recovered about one barcoded beta molecule per two T cells. General study points: Observed TCR beta diversity showed a strong correlation with the percentage of naive T cells as measured by flow cytometry.

The second PCR ran about 6 to 12 cycles with a sample-barcoded 5' primer and J-beta primers. TCRdb ran MiXCR on the 5' RACE reads and lists one entry per CDR3 protein. The data show around 1,600,000 distinct CDR3 sequences, under 55% seen once. Concerning this clonotype itself: What it recognizes is unknown.

The CDR3 consists of 14 residues. Trimming cost V 7 bases and J 6 bases, with 19 bases left between them. Looked up from germline, CDR1 is SQVTM and CDR2 is ANQGSEA. This chain joins TRBV29-1 and TRBJ2-1, with a possible D match to TRBD2 (5 bases). Sample: blood. The TCR sequence derives from a woman under 30 in good health. Here the CDR3 reads CSAGGGSPGNEQFF. As DNA, the CDR3 is TGCAGCGCCGGAGGCGGGTCCCCGGGCAATGAGCAGTTCTTC.